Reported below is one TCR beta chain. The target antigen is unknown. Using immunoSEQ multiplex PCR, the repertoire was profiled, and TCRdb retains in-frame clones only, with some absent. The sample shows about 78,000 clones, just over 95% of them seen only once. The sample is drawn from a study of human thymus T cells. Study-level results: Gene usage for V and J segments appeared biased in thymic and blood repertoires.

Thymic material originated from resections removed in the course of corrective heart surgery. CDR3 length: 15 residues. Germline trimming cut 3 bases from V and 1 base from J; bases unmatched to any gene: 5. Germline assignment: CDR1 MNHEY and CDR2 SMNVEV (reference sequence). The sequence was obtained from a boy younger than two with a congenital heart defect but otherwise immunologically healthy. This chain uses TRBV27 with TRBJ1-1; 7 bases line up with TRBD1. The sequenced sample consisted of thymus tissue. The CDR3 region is CASSFSGQKNTEAFF. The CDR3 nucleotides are TGTGCCAGCAGTTTCTCGGGACAGAAGAACACTGAAGCTTTCTTT.